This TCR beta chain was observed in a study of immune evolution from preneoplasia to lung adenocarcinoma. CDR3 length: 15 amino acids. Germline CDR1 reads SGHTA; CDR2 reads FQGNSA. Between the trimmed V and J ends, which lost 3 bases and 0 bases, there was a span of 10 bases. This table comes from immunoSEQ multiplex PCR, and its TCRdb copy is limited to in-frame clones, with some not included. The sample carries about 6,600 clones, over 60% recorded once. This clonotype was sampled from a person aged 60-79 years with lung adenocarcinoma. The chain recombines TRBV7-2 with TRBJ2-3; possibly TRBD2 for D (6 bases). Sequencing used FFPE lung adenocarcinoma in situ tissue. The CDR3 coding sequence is TGTGCCAGCAGCTTTAGACTAGGGAGCACAGATACGCAGTATTTT. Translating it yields CASSFRLGSTDTQYF.